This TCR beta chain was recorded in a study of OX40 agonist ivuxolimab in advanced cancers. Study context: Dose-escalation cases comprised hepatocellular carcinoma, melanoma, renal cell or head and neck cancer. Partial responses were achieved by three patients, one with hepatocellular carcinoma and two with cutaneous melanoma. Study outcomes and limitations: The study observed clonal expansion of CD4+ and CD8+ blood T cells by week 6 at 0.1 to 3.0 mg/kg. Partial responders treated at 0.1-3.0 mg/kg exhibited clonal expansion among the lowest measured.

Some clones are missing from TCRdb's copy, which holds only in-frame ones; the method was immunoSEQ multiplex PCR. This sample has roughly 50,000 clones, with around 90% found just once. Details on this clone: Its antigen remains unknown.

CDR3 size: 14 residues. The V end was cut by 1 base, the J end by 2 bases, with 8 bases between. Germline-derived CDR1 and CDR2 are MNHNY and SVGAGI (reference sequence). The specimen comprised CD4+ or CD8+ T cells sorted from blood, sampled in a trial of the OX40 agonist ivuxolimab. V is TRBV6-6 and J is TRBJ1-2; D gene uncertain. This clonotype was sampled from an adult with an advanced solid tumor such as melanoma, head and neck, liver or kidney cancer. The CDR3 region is CASSYYYENYGYTF. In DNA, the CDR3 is TGTGCCAGCAGTTACTACTATGAGAACTATGGCTACACCTTC.